The 20 T cell receptor beta chains presented below share a single source sample, sequenced in a study of CD8 T cells in ankylosing spondylitis. Study-level findings and limits: Several highly homologous variants made up a TCR beta motif, and this motif appeared characteristic of ankylosing spondylitis blood.

Their antigens are not known. TCRdb re-derived calls from the 5' RACE reads in MiXCR, one entry per CDR3 protein. The profile shows around 770,000 distinct CDR3 sequences, approximately 12% of them singletons. Sequencing was done on a sample of blood, either unsorted or a sorted T cell fraction (not recorded which). The receptors come from a male donor with ankylosing spondylitis.

The table lists this clonotype with many counts. The chain links TRBV5-1 to TRBJ1-1; TRBD1 aligns across 8 bases. This CDR3 has 13 amino acids. CDR1 SGHRS and CDR2 YFSETQ come from the germline V gene. Germline trimming cut 2 bases from V and 6 bases from J; bases unmatched to any gene: 3. The CDR3: CASSFQGAAEAFF. The CDR3, as DNA: TGCGCCAGCAGCTTTCAGGGGGCTGCTGAAGCTTTCTTT.

This clonotype was counted a few times. This CDR3 is CASSYGAIFEAFF. The CDR3 coding sequence is TGTGCCAGCAGTTATGGGGCAATCTTTGAAGCTTTCTTT. The V and J genes are TRBV6-6 and TRBJ1-1; possibly TRBD1 for D (5 bases). The CDR3 runs 13 residues. The V end was cut by 3 bases, the J end by 7 bases, with 12 bases between. Germline assignment: CDR1 MNHNY and CDR2 SVGAGI (reference sequence).

The chain recombines TRBV5-1 with TRBJ1-2; possibly TRBD1 for D (5 bases). CDR1 and CDR2 (germline): SGHRS, YFSETQ. This CDR3 region has 15 residues. V was clipped by 2 bases and J by 2 bases, with 13 bases between them. The CDR3 loop is CASSFGTERNYGYTF. CDR3 bases: TGCGCCAGCAGCTTTGGGACTGAGCGAAACTATGGCTACACCTTC.

This chain uses TRBV10-3 with TRBJ2-2; 10 nucleotides match TRBD2. Trimming cost V 4 bases and J 7 bases; bases outside gene matches: 9. Germline CDR1 and CDR2: ENHRY and SYGVKD. The CDR3 consists of 16 residues. The CDR3 DNA reads TGTGCCATCAGTGGCCCCAGCGGGGGGGCAAACGGGGAGCTGTTTTTT. Protein product: CAISGPSGGANGELFF.

Only a few counts were recorded for this clonotype. CDR3 residues: CSATNRVNTEAFF. Here the CDR3 DNA reads TGCAGTGCTACGAACAGAGTGAACACTGAAGCTTTCTTT. The chain carries TRBV20-1 and TRBJ1-1; D remains unclear. CDR3 size: 13 residues. V lost 4 bases and J lost 0, with 9 bases in between. Per the germline V gene, CDR1 is DFQATT and CDR2 is SNEGSKA (reference sequence).

The table lists this clonotype with a few counts. The chain employs TRBV20-1 and TRBJ1-1; 8 bases are shared with TRBD1. J lost 0 bases, V lost 0 bases, and 3 bases had no gene match. The CDR3 runs to 15 residues. Germline CDR1 DFQATT, CDR2 SNEGSKA (reference sequence). The CDR3 spells CSARDRGQVNTEAFF. As DNA, the CDR3 is TGCAGTGCTAGAGACAGGGGGCAAGTGAACACTGAAGCTTTCTTT.

This clonotype was seen a handful of times. The chain joins TRBV20-1 to TRBJ1-5; D is ambiguous. The ends were cut back, 4 bases at V and 0 bases at J, with 7 bases in the middle. This CDR3 contains 13 residues. The germline V gene has CDR1 DFQATT and CDR2 SNEGSKA (reference sequence). As DNA, the CDR3 is TGCAGTGCTACCATGGATAGCAATCAGCCCCAGCATTTT. As protein: CSATMDSNQPQHF.

This clonotype was found a few times. The V call is TRBV5-1, the J call TRBJ2-7; tentatively, D is TRBD1 or TRBD2 (5 bases each). Germline V lookup: CDR1 SGHRS, CDR2 YFSETQ. V was pared by 0 bases and J by 5 bases, with 12 bases between. The CDR3 consists of 14 residues. CDR3 amino acids: CASSLGDPNHEQYF. DNA of the CDR3: TGCGCCAGCAGCTTGGGGGACCCGAACCACGAGCAGTACTTC.

The chain uses TRBV29-1 and TRBJ1-1, with TRBD1 as a possible D gene (6 bases). This CDR3 spans 13 amino acids. Germline CDR1 and CDR2: SQVTM and ANQGSEA. Between the trimmed V and J ends, which lost 4 bases and 0 bases, there was a span of 9 bases. CDR3 loop: CSVVNRVNTEAFF. DNA for the CDR3: TGCAGCGTTGTAAACAGGGTGAACACTGAAGCTTTCTTT.

There are many counts of this clonotype. The rearrangement uses TRBV20-1 and TRBJ2-3; possible D gene TRBD1, 6 bases. The germline V and J ends were trimmed by 6 bases and 3 bases, with 10 bases remaining between them. Per germline, CDR1 DFQATT and CDR2 SNEGSKA (reference sequence). The CDR3 has 12 amino acids. The chain's CDR3 is CSATDRTDTQYF. DNA for the CDR3: TGCAGTGCAACTGACAGGACAGATACGCAGTATTTT.

This clonotype was observed a few times. CDR3 region: CASSYSRYEQFF. For the CDR3, the DNA is TGTGCCAGCAGTTACTCTAGATATGAGCAGTTCTTC. This chain links TRBV6-2 or TRBV6-3 with TRBJ2-1; D ambiguous. Trimming took off 0 bases at V and 8 bases at J, with 5 bases between the two ends. This CDR3 comprises 12 residues. CDR1 is MNHEY and CDR2 is SVGEGT in the germline V gene.

At least ten counts were recorded for this clonotype. The rearrangement uses TRBV29-1 and TRBJ1-1; a weak D match, TRBD1 (6 bases). With 4 bases removed from V and 1 base from J, the gap between germline ends came to 13 bases. The length of the CDR3 is 14 residues. Germline V gene sequence: CDR1 SQVTM, CDR2 ANQGSEA. As DNA, the CDR3 is TGCAGCGTTGGGGGTTGGGGACAGAACACTGAAGCTTTCTTT. Its protein is CSVGGWGQNTEAFF.

The gene calls are TRBV20-1 and TRBJ2-5; tentative D call: TRBD1 (5 bases). The CDR3 runs 13 residues. The V gene's germline CDR1 is DFQATT and CDR2 SNEGSKA (reference sequence). Trimming left V 1 base short and J 5 bases short, with 11 bases between. The CDR3 coding sequence is TGCAGTGCTAGAGGCCCCCCAGGGGAGACCCAGTACTTC. Translated: CSARGPPGETQYF.

The chain has TRBV15 and TRBJ2-1; D is uncertain. CDR3 size: 14 residues. The V gene lost 2 bases and the J gene lost 4 bases, with 9 bases spanning the gap. Germline CDR1 is LNHNV and CDR2 is YYDKDF (reference sequence). The CDR3 region is CATSRPAAYNEQFF. The CDR3 DNA sequence: TGTGCCACCAGCAGACCCGCCGCTTACAATGAGCAGTTCTTC.

This clonotype was found a few times. The chain recombines TRBV7-3 with TRBJ2-1, with D possibly matching TRBD1 (5 bases). V gave up 4 bases and J gave up 2 bases, with 12 bases separating them. Germline CDR1 and CDR2: SGHTA and FQGTGA. There are 15 residues in the CDR3. The CDR3, as DNA: TGTGCCAGCAGCTCTCAGGGTAGTCCCTACAATGAGCAGTTCTTC. It codes for CASSSQGSPYNEQFF.

The chain uses TRBV7-2 and TRBJ2-7, with D perhaps assigned TRBD1 or TRBD2 (5 bases each). From germline, CDR1 is SGHTA and CDR2 FQGNSA. The CDR3 has 16 amino acids. Trimming pared 3 bases from V and 6 bases from J, leaving 21 bases between. The CDR3 nucleotides read TGTGCCAGCAGCTTCGCCGGGACGGGGCTTTTGGGCGAGCAGTACTTC. It yields the protein CASSFAGTGLLGEQYF.

This CDR3 reads CASSVLDSPPTDTQYF. The CDR3 nucleotides read TGTGCCAGCAGCGTTTTGGACAGCCCACCCACAGATACGCAGTATTTT. The rearrangement joins TRBV9 to TRBJ2-3, with D maybe TRBD1 (6 bases). Trimming removed 2 bases at V and 2 bases at J, with 15 bases between. Germline CDR1 SGDLS, CDR2 YYNGEE. This CDR3 comprises 16 residues.

The V and J genes are TRBV20-1 and TRBJ2-5; 15 nucleotides line up with TRBD2. The V segment lost 3 bases and the J segment 4 bases; nucleotides outside the gene matches: 12. The CDR3 contains 18 residues. Germline CDR1 reads DFQATT; CDR2 reads SNEGSKA (reference sequence). CDR3 in amino acids: CSASGGTSGGITGETQYF. The CDR3 DNA follows: TGCAGTGCTAGTGGCGGGACTAGCGGGGGGATCACGGGAGAGACCCAGTACTTC.

In this sample, this clonotype turned up a few times. Its ends do not fully match the called genes, so a read error is possible. The V call is TRBV6-1, the J call TRBJ1-6; no reliable D call. CDR3 length: 14 residues. Germline values: CDR1 MNHNS, CDR2 SASEGT. CDR3 nucleotide sequence: TGTGTCAGCAGGAAGTCATCTAGCAATTCACCCCTCCACTTT. It translates to CVSRKSSSNSPLHF.

This clonotype has more than one count but fewer than ten. This chain links TRBV28 with TRBJ2-3; D is possibly TRBD2 (5 bases). This CDR3 is 15 amino acids long. V was trimmed by 6 bases and J by 3 bases, leaving 16 bases between them. Looked up from germline, CDR1 is MDHEN and CDR2 is SYDVKM. The CDR3 here is CASSSGDVGTDTQYF. CDR3 nucleotides: TGTGCCAGCAGCTCCGGGGATGTTGGTACAGATACGCAGTATTTT.